This is a list of T cell receptor beta chains from one sample in a study of shared clonotypes between healthy human individuals. Profiling relied on immunoSEQ multiplex PCR, and the TCRdb table lists in-frame clones only, not all of them. Altogether around 1.9 million clones are present, 85% to 95% being singletons, with the ten largest covering about 1.5%. The sequencing sample was made of naive CD8+ T cells from PBMCs. The receptors derive from a man between 18 and 29 years old in good health. Some clones in this sample may be carry-over from other donors' samples. Each CDR3 is given with its conserved first and last residue. D genes are given only for firm matches. Clone sizes are given selectively: once, few, many, or a class where the clone is expanded.

TRBV28	.	TRBJ2-7	.	TGTGCCAGCAGTTGGGCGACTTTCTCCTACGAGCAGTACTTC	CASSWATFSYEQYF
TRBV28	.	TRBJ2-1	.	TGTGCCAGCAGTTTAACGCAGCGGGTAGCGCACTACAATGAGCAGTTCTTC	CASSLTQRVAHYNEQFF
TRBV5-4	TRBD1	TRBJ1-1	.	TGTGCCAGCAGCTGGACAGGGGTCCAGAACACTGAAGCTTTCTTT	CASSWTGVQNTEAFF
TRBV13	TRBD2	TRBJ2-7	.	TGTGCCAGCAGCGCGGGACTAGCGCCCAGCTCCTACGAGCAGTACTTC	CASSAGLAPSSYEQYF
TRBV6-1	.	TRBJ2-6	.	TGTGCCAGCAGACAGGGCTCTGGGGCCAACGTCCTGACTTTC	CASRQGSGANVLTF
TRBV9	.	TRBJ2-7	.	TGTGCCAGCAGCCCAAGTGGACAGAGCTCCTACGAGCAGTACTTC	CASSPSGQSSYEQYF
TRBV6-5	TRBD1	TRBJ1-5	.	TGTGCCAGCAGCGATGACAGGGGAAATCAGCCCCAGCATTTT	CASSDDRGNQPQHF
TRBV5-1	TRBD1	TRBJ2-5	.	TGCGCCAGCAGCTTGAATGCAGGGTACAGGGGCAGGGAGACCCAGTACTTC	CASSLNAGYRGRETQYF
TRBV7-9	.	TRBJ2-7	.	TGTGCCAGCAGCTCCAGGTTCGAGCAGTACTTC	CASSSRFEQYF
TRBV29-1	.	TRBJ2-3	.	TGCAGCGTTGTTTTAGGGCTGGGGGATACGCAGTATTTT	CSVVLGLGDTQYF
TRBV11-2	TRBD2	TRBJ2-1	.	TGTGCCAGCAGCTGGACTAGCGGGAGGAATGAGCAGTTCTTC	CASSWTSGRNEQFF
TRBV7-9	.	TRBJ1-1	.	TGTGCCAGCAGCCCTTTGATGGAGCCTGAAGCTTTCTTT	CASSPLMEPEAFF
TRBV9	.	TRBJ2-2	.	TGTGCCAGCAGCGTAGTCGCGGGGAACACCGGGGAGCTGTTTTTT	CASSVVAGNTGELFF
TRBV27	TRBD2	TRBJ2-3	.	TGTGCCAGCAGTTTACCAGCGGGAGGGCCGGATACGCAGTATTTT	CASSLPAGGPDTQYF
TRBV5-6	.	TRBJ2-1	once	TGTGCCAGCAGCCTAGCCTACAATGAGCAGTTCTTC	CASSLAYNEQFF
TRBV7-3	.	TRBJ1-1	.	TGTGCCAGCAGCTTTGATGGACGGATGAACACTGAAGCTTTCTTT	CASSFDGRMNTEAFF
TRBV28	TRBD1	TRBJ1-2	.	TGTGCCAGCAGTCAGCAGGGGGCCTACGAAGGCTACACCTTC	CASSQQGAYEGYTF
TRBV27	.	TRBJ1-3	.	TGTGCCAGCAAACTTCTCGGGGGCTCTGGAAACACCATATATTTT	CASKLLGGSGNTIYF
TRBV11-2	TRBD1	TRBJ2-7	.	TGTGCCAGCAGCTTAGGGCCCCCGGACAGGGGGCACTACGAGCAGTACTTC	CASSLGPPDRGHYEQYF
TRBV27	.	TRBJ1-5	.	TGTGCCAGCAGTTTAGATATTACACCCCATAGCAATCAGCCCCAGCATTTT	CASSLDITPHSNQPQHF
TRBV9	.	TRBJ2-1	.	TGTGCCAGCAGCGTAGGCAAGGCCGACAATGAGCAGTTCTTC	CASSVGKADNEQFF
TRBV7-2	.	TRBJ1-2	once	TGTGCCAGCAGCTTAGTGACAGGTCAGGGCTACACCTTC	CASSLVTGQGYTF
TRBV9	TRBD1	TRBJ1-2	.	TGTGCCAGCAGCGTAGGGATCGGACAGGGGCCACCTAGGGGCTACACCTTC	CASSVGIGQGPPRGYTF
TRBV9	.	TRBJ2-7	.	TGTGCCAGCAGCTCCCGTCCGGGTACTCTTCCCTACGAGCAGTACTTC	CASSSRPGTLPYEQYF
TRBV19	TRBD2	TRBJ2-5	.	TGTGCCAGTAGTATAGGACTAGCGGGGTCCTGGGGGGAGACCCAGTACTTC	CASSIGLAGSWGETQYF
TRBV27	.	TRBJ2-7	.	TGTGCCAGCAGTTTATCGGAAGACAACGGGTTAATACGATCTCTCGAGCAGTACTTC	CASSLSEDNGLIRSLEQYF
TRBV10-3	TRBD2	TRBJ2-1	once	TGTGCCATCAGTTGGGCCCAGGGCGGGAGGGTACTGCACGATGAGCAGTTCTTC	CAISWAQGGRVLHDEQFF
TRBV11-2	.	TRBJ2-7	.	TGTGCCAGCAGCTTCGAGTGGAGCGTCTCCTACGAGCAGTACTTC	CASSFEWSVSYEQYF
TRBV4-1	TRBD1	TRBJ1-1	.	TGCGCCAGCAGCCAAGGGGGACAGTTGAACACTGAAGCTTTCTTT	CASSQGGQLNTEAFF
TRBV7-9	.	TRBJ2-3	.	TGTGCCAGCAGCTCCACTGGACGGGGGATGGATACGCAGTATTTT	CASSSTGRGMDTQYF
TRBV27	.	TRBJ2-1	.	TGTGCCAGCAGTCCACGCTTTTTAGTAAGCTCCTACAATGAGCAGTTCTTC	CASSPRFLVSSYNEQFF
TRBV27	.	TRBJ1-1	.	TGTGCCAGCGGCCCGAAGGGGTCGAACGAAGCTTTCTTT	CASGPKGSNEAFF
TRBV2	.	TRBJ2-2	.	TGTGCCAGCAGTCTCGAGGGGGGGCCCGGGGAGCTGTTTTTT	CASSLEGGPGELFF
TRBV5-1	.	TRBJ2-1	.	TGCGCCAGCAGCGTCACACCGAGCCCCTACAATGAGCAGTTCTTC	CASSVTPSPYNEQFF
TRBV7-9	.	TRBJ2-3	.	TGTGCCAGCAGCTTCGCCAGCAGCACAGATACGCAGTATTTT	CASSFASSTDTQYF
TRBV10-3	TRBD1	TRBJ2-5	.	TGTGCCATCAGGGACAGGGGGCAAGAGACCCAGTACTTC	CAIRDRGQETQYF
TRBV28	TRBD2	TRBJ2-2	.	TGTGCCAGCAGTCCCTCCCCGGGGGGGAGAGGATTCGGGGAGCTGTTTTTT	CASSPSPGGRGFGELFF
TRBV6-4	.	TRBJ1-1	.	TGTGCCAGCCCCGGGTGGGGACATTACCCGGGGACTGAAGCTTTCTTT	CASPGWGHYPGTEAFF
TRBV11-3	TRBD1	TRBJ1-1	.	TGTGCCAGCAGCCCCGGCAGGGGGGACCTAACGAACACTGAAGCTTTCTTT	CASSPGRGDLTNTEAFF
TRBV5-6	TRBD2	TRBJ2-5	.	TGTGCCAGCAGCTTGGAGGGAGGGCGGGAGACCCAGTACTTC	CASSLEGGRETQYF
TRBV29-1	.	TRBJ2-7	.	TGCAGCGCTTTCTTGGGCTACGAGCAGTACTTC	CSAFLGYEQYF
TRBV6-1	TRBD1	TRBJ2-7	.	TGTGCCACCGCGGGACAGGGGCCCTACGAGCAGTACTTC	CATAGQGPYEQYF
TRBV5-6	TRBD2	TRBJ2-7	.	TGTGCCAGCAGCTTGGGGGGACTAGCGGGAACCTACGAGCAGTACTTC	CASSLGGLAGTYEQYF
TRBV27	TRBD1	TRBJ1-4	.	TGTGCCAGCAGTTCACAGGGGGCGAGTAATGAAAAACTGTTTTTT	CASSSQGASNEKLFF
TRBV9	TRBD1	TRBJ1-1	.	TGTGCCAGCAGCCCAGGGGGGGGGCGAGGCACTGAAGCTTTCTTT	CASSPGGGRGTEAFF
TRBV5-6	TRBD1	TRBJ1-4	once	TGTGCCAGCAGCCCTAGACCGGACAGGGAAAAACTGTTTTTT	CASSPRPDREKLFF